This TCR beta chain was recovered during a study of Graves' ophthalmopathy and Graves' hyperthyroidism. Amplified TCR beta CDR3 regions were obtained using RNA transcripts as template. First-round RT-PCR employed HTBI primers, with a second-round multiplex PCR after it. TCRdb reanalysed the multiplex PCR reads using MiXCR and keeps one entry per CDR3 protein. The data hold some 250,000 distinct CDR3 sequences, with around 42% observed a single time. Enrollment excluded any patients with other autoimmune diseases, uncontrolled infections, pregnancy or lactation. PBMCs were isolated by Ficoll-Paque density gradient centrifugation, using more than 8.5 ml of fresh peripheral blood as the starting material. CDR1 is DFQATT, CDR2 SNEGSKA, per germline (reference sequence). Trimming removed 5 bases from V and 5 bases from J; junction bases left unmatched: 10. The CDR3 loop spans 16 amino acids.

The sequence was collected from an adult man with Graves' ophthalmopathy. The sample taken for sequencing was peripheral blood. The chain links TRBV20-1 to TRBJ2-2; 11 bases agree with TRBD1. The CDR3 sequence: CSAGPGQGARTGELFF. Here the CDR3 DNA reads TGCAGTGCTGGCCCAGGACAGGGGGCGCGTACCGGGGAGCTGTTTTTT.